Listed here are 26 T cell receptor beta chains from one sample, sequenced in a study of cytomegalovirus exposure and HLA in healthy donors. Vbeta (60) and Jbeta (13) primers were used in the PCR. Sequencing was performed with immunoSEQ multiplex PCR; in TCRdb, only in-frame clones are kept and a portion is missing. The specimen's table records 150,000 to 200,000 clones. Sequencing used PBMCs. All receptors derive from a man aged 25 to 40 in good health and CMV-seronegative.

The chain joins TRBV19 to TRBJ1-2; tentative D call: TRBD1 (5 bases). The CDR3 has 15 residues. Germline V CDR1 and CDR2: LNHDA, SQIVND (reference sequence). Between the trimmed V and J ends, which lost 5 bases and 5 bases, there was a span of 18 bases. The CDR3 reads CASSLPLGQNYGYTF. The CDR3 bases are TGTGCCAGTAGTTTGCCTCTTGGACAAAATTATGGCTACACCTTC. Combining the CDR3 with reference TRBV19 and TRBJ1-2 gives the whole variable domain DGGITQSPKYLFRKEGQNVTLSCEQNLNHDAMYWYRQDPGQGLRLIYYSQIVNDFQKGDIAEGYSVSREKKESFPLTVTSAQKNPTAFYLCASSLPLGQNYGYTFGSGTRLTVV.

The chain has TRBV14 and TRBJ2-7; weak D call: TRBD1 (6 bases). The length of the CDR3 is 15 residues. The V gene lost 1 base and the J gene lost 2 bases, with 12 bases spanning the gap. Per the germline V gene, CDR1 is SGHDN and CDR2 is FVKESK. The CDR3 is CASSQVGGRTYEQYF. The CDR3 coding sequence is TGTGCCAGCAGCCAAGTAGGGGGAAGGACCTACGAGCAGTACTTC.

The chain uses TRBV7-9 and TRBJ2-1; 7 bases align to TRBD1. V dropped 4 bases and J dropped 0; count of bases not matched to a gene: 6. Germline CDR1 is SEHNR and CDR2 is FQNEAQ (reference sequence). The CDR3 is 16 amino acids. The CDR3 nucleotides read TGTGCCAGCAGCTCAACTTCAGGGGGCTCCTACAATGAGCAGTTCTTC. Amino acid sequence: CASSSTSGGSYNEQFF.

The chain joins TRBV21-1 to TRBJ2-3; the table's D call of TRBD2 was not tested on the DNA. TRBV21-1 is noted as a pseudogene. There are 16 residues in the CDR3. CDR3 sequence reads: CASSTPKQGGTDTQYF. In nucleotides, the CDR3 is TGTGCCAGCAGCACCCCCAAACAGGGAGGGACAGATACGCAGTATTTT.

This chain connects TRBV4-2 to TRBJ1-2; 9 nucleotides agree with TRBD1. The CDR3 is 17 amino acids. Germline V gives CDR1 LGHNA, CDR2 YNFKEQ. V shed 3 bases, J shed 4 bases, and the junction held 12 bases outside the gene matches. CDR3 sequence: CASSHASNDRGAYGYTF. CDR3 nucleotides: TGTGCCAGCAGCCACGCTTCTAATGACAGGGGGGCCTATGGCTACACCTTC.

The rearrangement uses TRBV7-9 and TRBJ2-5; 11 bases are a match to TRBD2. The assigned J gene may be wrong: the sequence end matches TRBJ2-7 better. This CDR3 has 15 amino acids. The V gene's germline CDR1 is SEHNR and CDR2 FQNEAQ (reference sequence). This CDR3 reads CASSAPGTSGYEQYF. CDR3 nucleotides: TGTGCCAGCAGCGCTCCCGGGACTAGCGGCTACGAGCAGTACTTC.

This chain links TRBV6-5 with TRBJ1-2, with no clear D. Germline V gives CDR1 MNHEY, CDR2 SVGAGI. The CDR3 runs to 14 residues. Trimming removed 2 bases from V and 1 base from J, with 8 bases in between. The CDR3 coding sequence is TGTGCCAGCAGTTACGGGCACCATAACTATGGCTACACCTTC. It is translated as CASSYGHHNYGYTF.

This rearrangement joins TRBV5-1 to TRBJ2-5; 7 bases agree with TRBD2. In germline, CDR1 is SGHRS, CDR2 YFSETQ. The CDR3 is made up of 16 amino acids. Trimming at V came to 4 bases and at J to 3 bases, leaving 12 bases not matched to a gene. The CDR3 protein is CASSIIGLVGKETQYF. In DNA, the CDR3 is TGCGCCAGCAGCATAATCGGACTAGTGGGAAAAGAGACCCAGTACTTC.

The chain employs TRBV11-2 and TRBJ1-3; D is uncertain. Trimming left V 5 bases short and J 7 bases short, with 12 bases between. Germline CDR1 and CDR2: SGHAT and FQNNGV. The CDR3 length is 13 residues. The CDR3 sequence: CASSTSTGNTIYF. Written as DNA, the CDR3 is TGTGCCAGCAGCACAAGCACGGGGAACACCATATATTTT.

The chain has TRBV9 and TRBJ1-1; D unclear. This CDR3 comprises 14 residues. Per the germline V gene, CDR1 is SGDLS and CDR2 is YYNGEE. Trimming pared 0 bases from V and 4 bases from J, leaving 10 bases between. The CDR3 reads CASSVVLSSTEAFF. CDR3 nucleotides: TGTGCCAGCAGCGTAGTATTGTCGAGCACTGAAGCTTTCTTT.

The rearrangement links TRBV4-1 to TRBJ1-2, with 7 bases identical to TRBD1. The V and J ends lost 0 bases and 4 bases, in that order; junction bases with no gene match: 8. Germline lookup yields CDR1 MGHRA and CDR2 YSYEKL. This CDR3 has 16 amino acids. CDR3 DNA: TGCGCCAGCAGCCAAGATCCGGAGGGGGCTATCTATGGCTACACCTTC. This translates into CASSQDPEGAIYGYTF.

V usage is TRBV9 and J usage is TRBJ1-4; 7 bases are shared with TRBD1. The CDR3 has 15 residues. Germline V gives CDR1 SGDLS, CDR2 YYNGEE. V was clipped by 0 bases and J by 8 bases; unmatched bases: 7. The CDR3 nucleotides read TGTGCCAGCAGCGTAGTTTCAGGGGGAAAAGAAAAACTGTTTTTT. Residues: CASSVVSGGKEKLFF.

The chain combines TRBV11-2 with TRBJ1-6; 8 bases are shared with TRBD1. This CDR3 contains 16 residues. Germline V gives CDR1 SGHAT, CDR2 FQNNGV. V gave up 0 bases and J gave up 7 bases; unmatched junction bases: 5. This CDR3 reads CASSLDQGAGNSPLHF. In nucleotides, the CDR3 is TGTGCCAGCAGCTTAGATCAGGGGGCGGGAAATTCACCCCTCCACTTT.

The rearrangement joins TRBV5-8 to TRBJ1-5, with 8 nucleotides matching TRBD1. Germline CDR1 reads SGHTS; CDR2 reads YDEGEE. The V gene end was trimmed by 4 bases and the J gene end by 6 bases; junction bases not matched to a gene: 6. This CDR3 has 14 residues. For the CDR3, the DNA is TGTGCCAGCAGCCGGACAGGGTCTTCTCAGCCCCAGCATTTT. Encoded protein: CASSRTGSSQPQHF.

The chain couples TRBV6-1 to TRBJ2-5, with D maybe TRBD1 (5 bases). From germline, CDR1 is MNHNS and CDR2 SASEGT. Trimming pared 5 bases from V and 5 bases from J, leaving 12 bases between. The CDR3 has 13 residues. The CDR3 reads CASSRVRDETQYF. CDR3 nucleotides: TGTGCCAGCAGTAGGGTCAGGGATGAGACCCAGTACTTC.

The genes are TRBV19 and TRBJ2-7; 7 bases are a match to TRBD1. Germline V CDR1 and CDR2: LNHDA, SQIVND (reference sequence). J was trimmed by 5 bases and V by 5 bases; bases with no gene match: 3. CDR3 length: 12 amino acids. The CDR3 sequence is CASSGQVHEQYF. Written as DNA, the CDR3 is TGTGCCAGTAGTGGACAGGTGCACGAGCAGTACTTC.

The chain joins TRBV25-1 to TRBJ2-5; D uncertain. Trimming left V 2 bases short and J 4 bases short, with 8 bases between. The germline V gene has CDR1 MGHDK and CDR2 SYGVNS. This CDR3 is 13 amino acids long. CDR3 loop: CASSERRLETQYF. CDR3 DNA sequence: TGTGCCAGCAGTGAAAGGCGGCTAGAGACCCAGTACTTC.

The rearrangement uses TRBV6-6 and TRBJ2-5; TRBD2 aligns across 12 bases. The germline CDR1 and CDR2 sequences are MNHNY and SVGAGI (reference sequence). This CDR3 has 15 amino acids. J gave up 5 bases and V 4 bases, and 5 bases lay outside the gene matches. CDR3 amino acids: CASSLTSGSGETQYF. The CDR3 coding sequence is TGTGCCAGCAGTTTGACTAGCGGGAGTGGGGAGACCCAGTACTTC.

This chain joins TRBV27 and TRBJ2-2, with 8 bases identical to TRBD2. Germline CDR1 reads MNHEY; CDR2 reads SMNVEV (reference sequence). This CDR3 comprises 13 residues. The V segment lost 3 bases and the J segment 9 bases; nucleotides outside the gene matches: 3. For the CDR3, the DNA is TGTGCCAGCAGTTTTAGGACTAGCAGGGAGCTGTTTTTT. This translates into CASSFRTSRELFF.

The rearrangement joins TRBV28 to TRBJ1-1; D may be TRBD1 (5 bases). Deletions cut 6 bases from V and 2 bases from J, with 19 bases between. The CDR3 consists of 16 residues. CDR1 and CDR2 from the germline V gene are MDHEN and SYDVKM. CDR3 in amino acids: CASRAYQGGENTEAFF. The CDR3 bases are TGTGCCAGCAGAGCTTATCAGGGAGGTGAAAACACTGAAGCTTTCTTT.

This chain uses TRBV10-3 with TRBJ2-5, with a tentative D call TRBD2 (6 bases). Between the trimmed V and J ends, which lost 0 bases and 1 base, there was a span of 15 bases. The CDR3 runs 17 residues. CDR1 and CDR2 from the germline V gene are ENHRY and SYGVKD. CDR3 coding DNA: TGTGCCATCAGTGAGTCGAAGTACGGGGGACCCCAAGAGACCCAGTACTTC. It is translated as CAISESKYGGPQETQYF.

The rearrangement links TRBV5-5 to TRBJ1-1; TRBD1 agrees at 9 bases. The V gene end was trimmed by 5 bases and the J gene end by 4 bases; junction bases not matched to a gene: 6. The CDR3 is 14 residues long. The germline V gene has CDR1 SGHKS and CDR2 YYEKEE (reference sequence). DNA for the CDR3: TGTGCCAGCAGTAGGACAGGGGTGTCCACTGAAGCTTTCTTT. Translated, it gives CASSRTGVSTEAFF.

This chain links TRBV11-3 with TRBJ2-1; D perhaps matches TRBD2 (6 bases). The CDR3 length is 16 residues. Trimming removed 8 bases at V and 3 bases at J, with 20 bases between. Per germline, CDR1 SGHNT and CDR2 YENEEA. The CDR3 spells CASGPRGTSLYNEQFF. DNA for the CDR3: TGTGCCAGCGGGCCACGGGGGACTTCCCTCTACAATGAGCAGTTCTTC. Variable domain in full (rest from reference TRBV11-3 and TRBJ2-1): EAGVVQSPRYKIIEKKQPVAFWCNPISGHNTLYWYLQNLGQGPELLIRYENEEAVDDSQLPKDRFSAERLKGVDSTLKIQPAELGDSAVYLCASGPRGTSLYNEQFFGPGTRLTVL.

The chain is built from TRBV13 and TRBJ1-3; D might be TRBD1 (5 bases). Trimming stripped 3 bases from V and 7 bases from J, with 10 bases between. This CDR3 comprises 13 residues. Germline V lookup: CDR1 PRHDT, CDR2 FYEKMQ (reference sequence). CDR3 nucleotide sequence: TGTGCCAGCAGCTTTGGGGCGGATAACACCATATATTTT. Residues: CASSFGADNTIYF.

The CDR3 DNA reads TGTGCCAGCAGATTTTCCGGGGGGGGGAACACTGAAGCTTTCTTT. Encoded protein: CASRFSGGGNTEAFF. The J gene is TRBJ1-1, the V gene TRBV28; TRBD1 is a possible D gene (5 bases). Germline lookup yields CDR1 MDHEN and CDR2 SYDVKM. Between the trimmed V and J ends, which lost 6 bases and 1 base, there was a span of 15 bases. The CDR3 is 15 residues long.

V gene TRBV6-1 combines with J gene TRBJ2-5; 13 bases match TRBD2. The germline V gene has CDR1 MNHNS and CDR2 SASEGT. V was clipped by 7 bases and J by 4 bases; unmatched bases: 6. The CDR3 sequence is 15 residues long. CDR3 sequence: CASIWTSGSGETQYF. The CDR3 DNA reads as TGTGCCAGCATTTGGACTAGCGGGAGTGGAGAGACCCAGTACTTC.